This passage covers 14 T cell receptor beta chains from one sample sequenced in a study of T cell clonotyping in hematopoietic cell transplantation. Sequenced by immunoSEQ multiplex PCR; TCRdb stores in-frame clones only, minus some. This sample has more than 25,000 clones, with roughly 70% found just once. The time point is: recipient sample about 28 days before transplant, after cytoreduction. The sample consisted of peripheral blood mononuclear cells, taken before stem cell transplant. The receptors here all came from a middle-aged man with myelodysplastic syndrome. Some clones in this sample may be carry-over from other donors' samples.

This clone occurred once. CDR3 sequence (DNA): TGTGCCAGCAGAACAGGGGGCGCAGGCTCACCCCTCCACTTT. It codes for CASRTGGAGSPLHF. V gene TRBV6-5 combines with J gene TRBJ1-6; TRBD1 agrees at 9 bases. The CDR3 is made up of 14 amino acids. The junction had 7 bases not matched to a gene; V was cut back by 6 bases and J by 10 bases. Germline V gene lookup returns CDR1 MNHEY and CDR2 SVGAGI.

The CDR3 sequence: CASMGQPNQPQHF. CDR3 nucleotides: TGTGCCAGCATGGGACAGCCCAATCAGCCCCAGCATTTT. The genes are TRBV6-6 and TRBJ1-5; 7 positions agree with TRBD1. This CDR3 spans 13 amino acids. The germline V gene has CDR1 MNHNY and CDR2 SVGAGI (reference sequence). Trimming cost V 7 bases and J 3 bases; bases outside gene matches: 3.

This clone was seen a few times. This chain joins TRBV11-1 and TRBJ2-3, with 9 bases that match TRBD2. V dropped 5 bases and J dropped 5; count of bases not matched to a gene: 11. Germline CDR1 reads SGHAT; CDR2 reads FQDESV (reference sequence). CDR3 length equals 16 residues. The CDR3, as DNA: TGTGCCAGCAGCCCAGCGGTAGCGGGAGTAAGAGATACGCAGTATTTT. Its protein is CASSPAVAGVRDTQYF.

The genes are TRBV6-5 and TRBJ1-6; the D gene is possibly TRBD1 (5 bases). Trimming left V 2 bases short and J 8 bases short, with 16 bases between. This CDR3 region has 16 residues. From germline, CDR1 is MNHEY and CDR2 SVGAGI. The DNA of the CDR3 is TGTGCCAGCAGTTACACCTCCGGGACTGACTATTCACCCCTCCACTTT. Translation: CASSYTSGTDYSPLHF.

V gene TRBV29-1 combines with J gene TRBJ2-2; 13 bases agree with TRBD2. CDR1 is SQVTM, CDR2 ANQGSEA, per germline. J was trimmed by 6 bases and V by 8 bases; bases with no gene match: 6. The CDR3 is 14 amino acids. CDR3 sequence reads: CSSRLAGGSGELFF. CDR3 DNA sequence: TGCAGCTCCCGACTAGCGGGAGGCTCCGGGGAGCTGTTTTTT.

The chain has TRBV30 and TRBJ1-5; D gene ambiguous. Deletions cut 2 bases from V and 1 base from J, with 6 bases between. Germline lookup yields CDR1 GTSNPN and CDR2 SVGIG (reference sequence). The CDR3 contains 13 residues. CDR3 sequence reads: CAWSPESNQPQHF. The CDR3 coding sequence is TGTGCCTGGAGTCCTGAGAGCAATCAGCCCCAGCATTTT.

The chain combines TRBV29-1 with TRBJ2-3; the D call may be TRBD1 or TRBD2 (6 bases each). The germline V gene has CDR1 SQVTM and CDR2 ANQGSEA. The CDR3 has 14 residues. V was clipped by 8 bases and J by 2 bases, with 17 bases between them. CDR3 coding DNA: TGCAGCCATGGCAGAGGGGGGCTCACAGATACGCAGTATTTT. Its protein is CSHGRGGLTDTQYF.

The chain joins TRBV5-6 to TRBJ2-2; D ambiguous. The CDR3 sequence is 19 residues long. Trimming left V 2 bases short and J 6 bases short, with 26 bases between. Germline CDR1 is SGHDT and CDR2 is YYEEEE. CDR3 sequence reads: CASSFLIRMGNVRAGELFF. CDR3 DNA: TGTGCCAGCAGCTTCCTTATTCGTATGGGGAATGTTCGAGCCGGGGAGCTGTTTTTT.

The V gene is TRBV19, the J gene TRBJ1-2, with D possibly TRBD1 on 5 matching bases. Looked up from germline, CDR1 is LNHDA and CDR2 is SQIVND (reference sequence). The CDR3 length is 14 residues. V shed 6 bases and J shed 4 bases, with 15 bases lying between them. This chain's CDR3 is CASSYSGTAYGYTF. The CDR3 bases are TGTGCCAGTAGCTATTCCGGGACGGCCTATGGCTACACCTTC.

Written as DNA, the CDR3 is TGTGCCAGCAGTGAATCAGGAGTTCCCTACGAGCAGTACTTC. Residues: CASSESGVPYEQYF. The chain links TRBV2 to TRBJ2-7; D remains ambiguous. Germline V CDR1 and CDR2: SNHLY, FYNNEI. Trimming stripped 2 bases from V and 2 bases from J, with 10 bases between. There are 14 residues in the CDR3.

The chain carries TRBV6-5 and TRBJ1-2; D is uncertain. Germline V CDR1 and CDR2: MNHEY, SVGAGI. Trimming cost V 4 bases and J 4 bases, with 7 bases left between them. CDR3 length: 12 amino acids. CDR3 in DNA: TGTGCCAGCAGTTCCCAGTCCTATGGCTACACCTTC. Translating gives CASSSQSYGYTF.

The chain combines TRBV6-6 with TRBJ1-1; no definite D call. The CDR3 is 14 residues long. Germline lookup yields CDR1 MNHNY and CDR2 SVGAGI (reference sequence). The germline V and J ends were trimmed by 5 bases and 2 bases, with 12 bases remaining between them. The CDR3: CASSLPTDNTEAFF. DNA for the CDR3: TGTGCCAGCAGTCTCCCGACGGATAACACTGAAGCTTTCTTT.

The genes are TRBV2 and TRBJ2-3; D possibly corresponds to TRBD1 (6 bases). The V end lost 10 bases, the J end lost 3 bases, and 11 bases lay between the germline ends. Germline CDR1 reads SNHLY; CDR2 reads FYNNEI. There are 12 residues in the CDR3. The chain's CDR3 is CATTQGTDTQYF. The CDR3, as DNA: TGTGCCACCACCCAGGGGACAGATACGCAGTATTTT.

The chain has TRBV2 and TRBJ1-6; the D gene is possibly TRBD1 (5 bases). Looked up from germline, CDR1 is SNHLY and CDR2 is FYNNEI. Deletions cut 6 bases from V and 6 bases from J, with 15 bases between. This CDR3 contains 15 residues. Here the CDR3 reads CASRVGREGNSPLHF. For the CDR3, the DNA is TGTGCCAGCAGGGTGGGCAGGGAGGGTAATTCACCCCTCCACTTT.